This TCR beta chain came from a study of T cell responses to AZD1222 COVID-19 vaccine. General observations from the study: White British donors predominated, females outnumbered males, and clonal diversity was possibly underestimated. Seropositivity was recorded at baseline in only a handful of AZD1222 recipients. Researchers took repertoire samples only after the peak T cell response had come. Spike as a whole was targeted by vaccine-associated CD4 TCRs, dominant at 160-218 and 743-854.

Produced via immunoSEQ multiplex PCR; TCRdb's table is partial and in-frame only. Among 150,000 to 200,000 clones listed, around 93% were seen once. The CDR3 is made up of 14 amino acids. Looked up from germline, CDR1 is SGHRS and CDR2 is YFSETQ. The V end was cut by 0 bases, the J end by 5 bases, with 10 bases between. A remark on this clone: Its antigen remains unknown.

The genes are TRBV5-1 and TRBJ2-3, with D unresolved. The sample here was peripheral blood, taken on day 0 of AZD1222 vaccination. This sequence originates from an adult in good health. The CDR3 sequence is CASSLGRTGDTQYF. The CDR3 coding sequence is TGCGCCAGCAGCTTGGGCCGAACGGGAGATACGCAGTATTTT.